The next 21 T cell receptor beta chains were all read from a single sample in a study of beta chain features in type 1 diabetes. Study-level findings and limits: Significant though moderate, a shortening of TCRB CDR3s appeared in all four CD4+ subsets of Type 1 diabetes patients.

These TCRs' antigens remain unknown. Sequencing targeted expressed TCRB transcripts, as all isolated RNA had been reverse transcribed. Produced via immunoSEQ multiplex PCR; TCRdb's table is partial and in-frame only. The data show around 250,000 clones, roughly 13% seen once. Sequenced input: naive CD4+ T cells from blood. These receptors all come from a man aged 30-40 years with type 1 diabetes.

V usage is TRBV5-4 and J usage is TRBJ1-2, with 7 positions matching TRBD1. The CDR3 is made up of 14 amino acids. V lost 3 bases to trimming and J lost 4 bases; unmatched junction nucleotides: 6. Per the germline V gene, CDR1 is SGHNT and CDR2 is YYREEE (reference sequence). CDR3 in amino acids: CASSSAGQSYGYTF. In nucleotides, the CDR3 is TGTGCCAGCAGCTCCGCGGGACAGAGCTATGGCTACACCTTC.

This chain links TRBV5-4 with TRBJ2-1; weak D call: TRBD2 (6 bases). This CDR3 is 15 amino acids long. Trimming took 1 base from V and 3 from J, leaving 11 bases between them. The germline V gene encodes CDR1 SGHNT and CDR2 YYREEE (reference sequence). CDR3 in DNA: TGTGCCAGCAGCTTGCGGGACTCCAGCTACAATGAGCAGTTCTTC. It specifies CASSLRDSSYNEQFF.

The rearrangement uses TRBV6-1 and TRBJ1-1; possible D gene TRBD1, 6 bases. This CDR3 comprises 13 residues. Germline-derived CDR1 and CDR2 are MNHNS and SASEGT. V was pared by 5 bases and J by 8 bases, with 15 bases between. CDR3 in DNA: TGTGCCAGCAGTAGGGGGACATTCGCAGAAGCTTTCTTT. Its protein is CASSRGTFAEAFF.

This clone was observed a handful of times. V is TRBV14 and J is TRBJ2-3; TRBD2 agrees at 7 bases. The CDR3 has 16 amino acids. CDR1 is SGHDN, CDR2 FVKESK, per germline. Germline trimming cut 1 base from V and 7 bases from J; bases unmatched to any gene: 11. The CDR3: CASSQVGTTPIYTQYF. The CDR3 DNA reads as TGTGCCAGCAGCCAAGTTGGGACTACCCCAATCTATACGCAGTATTTT.

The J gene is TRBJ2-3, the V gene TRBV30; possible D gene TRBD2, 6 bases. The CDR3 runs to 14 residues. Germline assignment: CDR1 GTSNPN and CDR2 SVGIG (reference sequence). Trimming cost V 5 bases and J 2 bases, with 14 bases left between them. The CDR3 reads CAWEAGSFTDTQYF. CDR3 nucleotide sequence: TGTGCCTGGGAAGCGGGCTCCTTCACAGATACGCAGTATTTT.

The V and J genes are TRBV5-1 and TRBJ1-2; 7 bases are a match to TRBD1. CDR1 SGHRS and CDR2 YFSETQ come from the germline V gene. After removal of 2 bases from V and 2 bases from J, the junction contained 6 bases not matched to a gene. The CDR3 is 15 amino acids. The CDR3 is CASSLTGDSNYGYTF. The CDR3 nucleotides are TGCGCCAGCAGCTTAACAGGGGATTCCAACTATGGCTACACCTTC.

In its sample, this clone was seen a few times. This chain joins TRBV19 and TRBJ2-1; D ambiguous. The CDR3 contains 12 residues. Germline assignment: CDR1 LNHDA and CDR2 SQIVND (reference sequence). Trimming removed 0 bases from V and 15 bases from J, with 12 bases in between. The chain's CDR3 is CASSIDPGLRFF. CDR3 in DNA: TGTGCCAGTAGTATAGATCCCGGTTTACGGTTCTTC.

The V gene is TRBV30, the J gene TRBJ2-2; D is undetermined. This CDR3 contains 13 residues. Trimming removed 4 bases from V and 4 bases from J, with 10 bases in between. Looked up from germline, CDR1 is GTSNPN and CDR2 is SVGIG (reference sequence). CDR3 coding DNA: TGTGCCTGGAATACGGGTTTCACCGGGGAGCTGTTTTTT. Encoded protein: CAWNTGFTGELFF.

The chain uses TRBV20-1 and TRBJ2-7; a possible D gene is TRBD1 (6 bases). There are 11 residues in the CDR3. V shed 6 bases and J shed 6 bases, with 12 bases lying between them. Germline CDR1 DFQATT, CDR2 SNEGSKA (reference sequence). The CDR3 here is CSAKRGGEQYF. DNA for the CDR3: TGCAGTGCAAAAAGAGGGGGCGAGCAGTACTTC.

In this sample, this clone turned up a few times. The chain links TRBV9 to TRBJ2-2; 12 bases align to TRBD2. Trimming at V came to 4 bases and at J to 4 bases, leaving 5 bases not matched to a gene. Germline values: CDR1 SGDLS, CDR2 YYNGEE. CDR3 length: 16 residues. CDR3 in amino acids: CASSTRTSGVTGELFF. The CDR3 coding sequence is TGTGCCAGCAGCACCCGGACTAGCGGGGTCACCGGGGAGCTGTTTTTT.

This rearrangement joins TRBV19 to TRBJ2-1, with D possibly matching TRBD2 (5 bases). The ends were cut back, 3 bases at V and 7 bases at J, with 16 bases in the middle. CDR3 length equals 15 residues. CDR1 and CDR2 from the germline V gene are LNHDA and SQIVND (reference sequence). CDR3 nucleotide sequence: TGTGCCAGTAGTATGGGAGTCGGACCGGAGAATGAGCAGTTCTTC. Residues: CASSMGVGPENEQFF.

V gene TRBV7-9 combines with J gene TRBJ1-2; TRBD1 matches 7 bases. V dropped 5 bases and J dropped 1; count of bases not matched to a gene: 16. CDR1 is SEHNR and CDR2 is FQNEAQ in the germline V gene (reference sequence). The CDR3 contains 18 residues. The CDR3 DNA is TGTGCCAGCAGCCAACCCCGGACAGGCCGGACGGGTAACTATGGCTACACCTTC. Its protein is CASSQPRTGRTGNYGYTF. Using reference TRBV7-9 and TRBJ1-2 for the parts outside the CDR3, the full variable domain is DTGVSQNPRHKITKRGQNVTFRCDPISEHNRLYWYRQTLGQGPEFLTYFQNEAQLEKSRLLSDRFSAERPKGSFSTLEIQRTEQGDSAMYLCASSQPRTGRTGNYGYTFGSGTRLTVV.

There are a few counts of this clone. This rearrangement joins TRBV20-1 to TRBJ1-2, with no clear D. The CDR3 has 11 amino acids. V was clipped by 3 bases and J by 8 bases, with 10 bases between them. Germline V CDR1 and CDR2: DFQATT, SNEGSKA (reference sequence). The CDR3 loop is CSARREIGYTF. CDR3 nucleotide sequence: TGCAGTGCTAGGAGGGAAATCGGCTACACCTTC.

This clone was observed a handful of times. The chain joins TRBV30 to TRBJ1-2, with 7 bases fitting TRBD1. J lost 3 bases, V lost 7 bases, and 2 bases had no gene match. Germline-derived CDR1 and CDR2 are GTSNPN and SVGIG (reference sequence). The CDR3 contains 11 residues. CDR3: CAFGTDYGYTF. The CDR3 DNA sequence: TGTGCCTTTGGGACAGACTATGGCTACACCTTC.

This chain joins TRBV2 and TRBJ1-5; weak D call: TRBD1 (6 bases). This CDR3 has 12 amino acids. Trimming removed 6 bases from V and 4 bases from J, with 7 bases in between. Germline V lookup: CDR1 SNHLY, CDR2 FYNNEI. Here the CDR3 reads CASSRGNQPQHF. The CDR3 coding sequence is TGTGCCAGCAGCAGGGGAAATCAGCCCCAGCATTTT. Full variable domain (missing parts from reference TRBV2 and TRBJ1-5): EPEVTQTPSHQVTQMGQEVILRCVPISNHLYFYWYRQILGQKVEFLVSFYNNEISEKSEIFDDQFSVERPDGSNFTLKIRSTKLEDSAMYFCASSRGNQPQHFGDGTRLSIL.

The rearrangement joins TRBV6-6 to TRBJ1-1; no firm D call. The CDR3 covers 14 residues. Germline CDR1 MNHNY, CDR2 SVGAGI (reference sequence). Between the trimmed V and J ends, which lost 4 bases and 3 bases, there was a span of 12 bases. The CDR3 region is CASSSLPGDTEAFF. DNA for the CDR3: TGTGCCAGCAGTTCCCTCCCCGGGGACACTGAAGCTTTCTTT.

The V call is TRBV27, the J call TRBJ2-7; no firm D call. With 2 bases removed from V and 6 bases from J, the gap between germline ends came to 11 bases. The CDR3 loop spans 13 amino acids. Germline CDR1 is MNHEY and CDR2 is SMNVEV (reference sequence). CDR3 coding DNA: TGTGCCAGCAGTTTAGAGGTGCTTAGCGAGCAGTACTTC. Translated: CASSLEVLSEQYF.

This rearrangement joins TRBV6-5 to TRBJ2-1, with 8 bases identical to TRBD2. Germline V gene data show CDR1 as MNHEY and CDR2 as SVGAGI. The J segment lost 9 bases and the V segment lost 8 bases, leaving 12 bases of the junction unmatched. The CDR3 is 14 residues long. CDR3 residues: CASVSPGGPGEQFF. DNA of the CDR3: TGTGCCAGCGTCTCCCCGGGAGGGCCGGGTGAGCAGTTCTTC.

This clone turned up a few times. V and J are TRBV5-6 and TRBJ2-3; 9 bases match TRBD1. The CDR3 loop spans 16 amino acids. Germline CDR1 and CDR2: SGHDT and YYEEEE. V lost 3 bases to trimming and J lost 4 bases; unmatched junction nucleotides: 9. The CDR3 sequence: CASSWLTGGDPDTQYF. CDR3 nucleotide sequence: TGTGCCAGCAGCTGGCTGACAGGGGGGGATCCAGATACGCAGTATTTT.

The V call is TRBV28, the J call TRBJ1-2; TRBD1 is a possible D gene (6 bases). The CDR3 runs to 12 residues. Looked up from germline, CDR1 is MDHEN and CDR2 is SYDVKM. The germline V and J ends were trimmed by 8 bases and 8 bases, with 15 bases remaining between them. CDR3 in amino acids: CASRTVLAGYTF. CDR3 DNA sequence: TGTGCCAGCCGGACAGTTCTCGCGGGCTACACCTTC.

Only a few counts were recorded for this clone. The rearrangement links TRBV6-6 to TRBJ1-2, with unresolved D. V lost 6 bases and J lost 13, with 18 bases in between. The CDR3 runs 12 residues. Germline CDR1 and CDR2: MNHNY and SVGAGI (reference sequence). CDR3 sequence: CASSGKTAAGTF. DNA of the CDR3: TGTGCCAGCAGCGGCAAGACGGCGGCTGGCACCTTC.